These 10 T cell receptor beta chains were sequenced from one sample in a study of T cell responses to AZD1222 COVID-19 vaccine. The protocol was immunoSEQ multiplex PCR, while the TCRdb copy is restricted to in-frame clones and leaves out a portion. The sample lists under 150,000 clones, approximately 89% occurring once. Sequencing was performed on peripheral blood, taken 28 days after the second AZD1222 dose. The origin of the receptors is an adult who received the AZD1222 COVID-19 vaccine.

V is TRBV5-1 and J is TRBJ2-3; 9 bases map to TRBD1. V was pared by 5 bases and J by 4 bases, with 8 bases of the junction left unmatched. CDR1 and CDR2 (germline): SGHRS, YFSETQ. There are 15 residues in the CDR3. This chain's CDR3 is CASRPPGQGADTQYF. The CDR3 nucleotides are TGCGCCAGCAGACCTCCGGGACAGGGTGCAGATACGCAGTATTTT. Filled out from reference TRBV5-1 and TRBJ2-3, the complete variable domain reads KAGVTQTPRYLIKTRGQQVTLSCSPISGHRSVSWYQQTPGQGLQFLFEYFSETQRNKGNFPGRFSGRQFSNSRSEMNVSTLELGDSALYLCASRPPGQGADTQYFGPGTRLTVL.

V gene TRBV7-8 combines with J gene TRBJ1-5; D remains ambiguous. CDR1 SGHVS and CDR2 FQNEAQ come from the germline V gene. The V end lost 2 bases, the J end lost 4 bases, and 9 bases lay between the germline ends. This CDR3 comprises 14 residues. The chain's CDR3 is CASSLTTRNQPQHF. CDR3 coding DNA: TGTGCCAGCAGCTTAACGACTCGAAATCAGCCCCAGCATTTT. The full variable domain, with the rest looked up from reference TRBV7-8 and TRBJ1-5, is GAGVSQSPRYKVAKRGQDVALRCDPISGHVSLFWYQQALGQGPEFLTYFQNEAQLDKSGLPSDRFFAERPEGSVSTLKIQRTQQEDSAVYLCASSLTTRNQPQHFGDGTRLSIL.

Only a few counts were recorded for this clone. The chain is built from TRBV4-1 and TRBJ2-7; D is unclear. This CDR3 spans 13 amino acids. Trimming pared 0 bases from V and 6 bases from J, leaving 9 bases between. Looked up from germline, CDR1 is MGHRA and CDR2 is YSYEKL. CDR3 sequence (DNA): TGCGCCAGCAGCCAAGATCTGTCGGGCGAGCAGTACTTC. Its protein is CASSQDLSGEQYF.

The chain links TRBV3-1 (or the pseudogene TRBV3-2) to TRBJ2-3; either TRBD1 or TRBD2 may supply D (5 bases each). Looked up from germline, CDR1 is LGHDT and CDR2 is YNNKEL (reference sequence). The CDR3 extends over 17 amino acids. V shed 4 bases and J shed 4 bases, with 21 bases lying between them. The CDR3 loop reads CASSRGKVGDRADTQYF. CDR3 DNA: TGTGCCAGCAGCCGTGGGAAGGTGGGGGATCGAGCAGATACGCAGTATTTT.

The CDR3 here is CASSVGQIGPLHF. CDR3 coding DNA: TGTGCCAGCAGTGTCGGGCAAATTGGGCCCCTCCACTTT. V usage is TRBV2 and J usage is TRBJ1-6, with D unresolved. Germline loops: CDR1 SNHLY, CDR2 FYNNEI. Trimming removed 4 bases at V and 13 bases at J, with 14 bases between. This CDR3 is built from 13 residues.

The V gene is TRBV5-6, the J gene TRBJ1-5; possibly TRBD1 for D (6 bases). The V end lost 4 bases, the J end lost 3 bases, and 14 bases lay between the germline ends. The V gene's germline CDR1 is SGHDT and CDR2 YYEEEE. The CDR3 length is 15 residues. This chain's CDR3 is CASSQGSAYNQPQHF. DNA for the CDR3: TGTGCCAGCAGCCAGGGGTCAGCATACAATCAGCCCCAGCATTTT.

This chain links TRBV4-3 with TRBJ1-1; D is ambiguous. Germline V gene data show CDR1 as LGHNA and CDR2 as YSLEER. Trimming shortened V by 3 bases and J by 1 base, and 9 bases separated the two germline ends. CDR3 length: 14 amino acids. CDR3 sequence: CASSHTTENTEAFF. CDR3 DNA sequence: TGCGCCAGCAGCCATACTACAGAGAACACTGAAGCTTTCTTT.

This chain joins TRBV7-2 and TRBJ1-2; D unresolved. The germline CDR1 and CDR2 sequences are SGHTA and FQGNSA. Trimming stripped 7 bases from V and 3 bases from J, with 9 bases between. The CDR3 is made up of 12 amino acids. The CDR3 coding sequence is TGTGCCAGCAATCGGGCGGACTATGGCTACACCTTC. Translating gives CASNRADYGYTF.

This clone was counted once. The chain carries TRBV4-2 and TRBJ1-2; TRBD1 aligns across 9 bases. Trimming at V came to 1 base and at J to 6 bases, leaving 9 bases not matched to a gene. The length of the CDR3 is 16 residues. The germline gives CDR1 LGHNA, CDR2 YNFKEQ. The CDR3 DNA is TGTGCCAGCAGCCAAGTTGATACAGGGGGCGCTGATGGCTACACCTTC. Translation: CASSQVDTGGADGYTF.

The chain employs TRBV5-5 and TRBJ1-5; perhaps TRBD1 as D (6 bases). V gave up 2 bases and J gave up 7 bases, with 10 bases separating them. CDR1 and CDR2 from the germline V gene are SGHKS and YYEKEE (reference sequence). The CDR3 is made up of 13 amino acids. CDR3 DNA sequence: TGTGCCAGCAGCTTTACAGGGAACCAGCCCCAGCATTTT. Protein sequence: CASSFTGNQPQHF.